The 22 T cell receptor beta chains below were found in one sample sequenced in a study of spatial heterogeneity in lung cancer. Their cognate antigens are unknown. The time point here: sample taken at primary tumor resection. TCRdb used MiXCR to reprocess the 5' RACE reads, holding one entry per CDR3 protein. The profile shows 3,000 or so distinct CDR3 sequences, 11% of them singletons. General observations from the study: Mutation tallies in tumors tracked expanded intratumoral alpha and beta TCR counts.

Sequenced here: lung tumor tissue, sampled at surgery. These receptors were obtained from a male donor with early-stage non-small cell lung cancer.

This clonotype is judged medium-sized. This sequence joins TRBV7-9 and TRBJ2-7, with 9 bases aligning to TRBD1. The CDR3 is made up of 14 amino acids. CDR1 SEHNR and CDR2 FQNEAQ come from the germline V gene (reference sequence). Trimming took 6 bases from V and 3 from J; bases not matched to a gene: 6. CDR3 DNA sequence: TGTGCCAGCAGTCCGACAGGGGGAGGCTACGAGCAGTACTTC. Translation: CASSPTGGGYEQYF.

In its sample, this clonotype ranks as medium-sized. The chain couples TRBV10-3 to TRBJ2-1; TRBD2 might be the D (7 bases). CDR1 ENHRY and CDR2 SYGVKD come from the germline V gene. The CDR3 length is 18 residues. V was cut by 0 bases and J by 1 base, with 16 bases left in between. DNA of the CDR3: TGTGCCATCAGTGAGTCGCCGCGTGCGGGGGCTTCCTACAATGAGCAGTTCTTC. Its translation: CAISESPRAGASYNEQFF.

This clonotype qualifies as medium-sized. This chain uses TRBV9 with TRBJ1-6; possible D gene TRBD1, 6 bases. CDR1 and CDR2 from the germline V gene are SGDLS and YYNGEE. This CDR3 comprises 17 residues. With 0 bases removed from V and 3 bases from J, the gap between germline ends came to 13 bases. In DNA form, the CDR3 reads TGTGCCAGCAGCGTAGCGGCAGGGGCAATCTATAATTCACCCCTCCACTTT. This translates into CASSVAAGAIYNSPLHF.

By proportion, this clonotype is medium-sized. The genes are TRBV5-6 and TRBJ2-5; a possible D gene is TRBD1 (6 bases). The CDR3 totals 13 residues. Germline CDR1 reads SGHDT; CDR2 reads YYEEEE. The ends were cut back, 0 bases at V and 5 bases at J, with 8 bases in the middle. The CDR3 loop is CASSLAQGETQYF. CDR3 bases: TGTGCCAGCAGCTTGGCTCAGGGGGAGACCCAGTACTTC.

Within the sample, this clonotype is medium-sized. J is TRBJ2-5 and V is TRBV5-1; tentative D call: TRBD2 (6 bases). The CDR3 consists of 13 residues. CDR1 and CDR2 (germline): SGHRS, YFSETQ. V gave up 6 bases and J gave up 2 bases, with 11 bases separating them. CDR3 sequence reads: CASTLEGQETQYF. The CDR3 nucleotides read TGCGCCAGCACCCTGGAGGGACAAGAGACCCAGTACTTC.

This clonotype was seen once. The rearrangement links TRBV12-3 or TRBV12-4 to TRBJ2-3, with TRBD2 identical over 14 bases. Trimming at V came to 6 bases and at J to 5 bases, leaving 7 bases not matched to a gene. The CDR3 has 16 amino acids. This chain's CDR3 is CASSTTSGGAIDTQYF. The CDR3 DNA reads as TGTGCCAGCAGCACGACTAGCGGGGGGGCCATAGATACGCAGTATTTT.

This clonotype is termed medium-sized. The V and J genes are TRBV18 and TRBJ2-7, with TRBD2 matching over 7 bases. V was pared by 3 bases and J by 0 bases, with 5 bases of the junction left unmatched. This CDR3 region has 15 residues. From germline, CDR1 is KGHSH and CDR2 LQKENI. CDR3 residues: CASSPGTTSSYEQYF. DNA of the CDR3: TGTGCCAGCTCACCCGGGACTACCTCCTCCTACGAGCAGTACTTC.

Relative to its sample, this clonotype is medium-sized. This chain uses TRBV7-9 with TRBJ2-3; D gene unclear. Between the trimmed V and J ends, which lost 1 base and 2 bases, there was a span of 7 bases. The length of the CDR3 is 14 residues. Looked up from germline, CDR1 is SEHNR and CDR2 is FQNEAQ (reference sequence). The CDR3 is CASSLVKPTDTQYF. Here the CDR3 DNA reads TGTGCCAGCAGCTTAGTTAAACCCACAGATACGCAGTATTTT.

This clonotype is medium-sized by share. The V call is TRBV6-2 or TRBV6-3, the J call TRBJ1-1; 9 bases are shared with TRBD1. The CDR3 totals 16 residues. Germline assignment: CDR1 MNHEY and CDR2 SVGEGT. Germline trimming cut 6 bases from V and 6 bases from J; bases unmatched to any gene: 14. CDR3 nucleotides: TGTGCCAGCAGCCCCATGGGACAGGGCGGGGTCTCTGAAGCTTTCTTT. It specifies CASSPMGQGGVSEAFF.

This clonotype appeared many times. The gene calls are TRBV5-1 and TRBJ2-2; a possible D gene is TRBD2 (5 bases). The V gene's germline CDR1 is SGHRS and CDR2 YFSETQ. This CDR3 contains 16 residues. V dropped 4 bases and J dropped 2 bases, with 15 bases sitting between them. The DNA for the CDR3 is TGCGCCAGCAGCCCCGGGCGGGCCCTTAACACCGGGGAGCTGTTTTTT. Its translation is CASSPGRALNTGELFF. Looking up the rest from reference TRBV5-1 and TRBJ2-2 gives the full variable domain: KAGVTQTPRYLIKTRGQQVTLSCSPISGHRSVSWYQQTPGQGLQFLFEYFSETQRNKGNFPGRFSGRQFSNSRSEMNVSTLELGDSALYLCASSPGRALNTGELFFGEGSRLTVL.

This clonotype is labeled as medium-sized. The chain uses TRBV6-5 and TRBJ2-7, with no clear D. There are 13 residues in the CDR3. The V end was cut by 7 bases, the J end by 2 bases, with 12 bases between. Germline values: CDR1 MNHEY, CDR2 SVGAGI. The CDR3: CASKRVGPYEQYF. In DNA, the CDR3 is TGTGCCAGCAAACGGGTAGGGCCCTACGAGCAGTACTTC.

This clonotype is categorized as medium-sized. In DNA form, the CDR3 reads TGCAGCGTTGAAGGCCTGAACACCGGGGAGCTGTTTTTT. Protein sequence: CSVEGLNTGELFF. The J gene is TRBJ2-2, the V gene TRBV29-1; D not resolved. Trimming left V 1 base short and J 1 base short, with 4 bases between. The germline V gene has CDR1 SQVTM and CDR2 ANQGSEA. This CDR3 is built from 13 residues.

This clonotype is medium-sized within its sample. The chain is built from TRBV6-6 and TRBJ2-4, with a weak D call TRBD1 (5 bases). Germline loops: CDR1 MNHNY, CDR2 SVGAGI (reference sequence). The CDR3 covers 17 residues. Trimming stripped 6 bases from V and 6 bases from J, with 24 bases between. DNA for the CDR3: TGTGCCAGCAGCCCAAACACACCGCAGGGTCGTGGAAACATTCAGTACTTC. Amino acids: CASSPNTPQGRGNIQYF.

By proportion, this clonotype is medium-sized. V and J are TRBV12-3 or TRBV12-4 and TRBJ2-7; D remains ambiguous. Trimming pared 1 base from V and 3 bases from J, leaving 13 bases between. This CDR3 spans 15 amino acids. The CDR3 sequence is CASSLGAVGGYEQYF. CDR3 sequence (DNA): TGTGCCAGCAGTTTAGGGGCGGTAGGCGGCTACGAGCAGTACTTC.

By share of the sample, this clonotype is large. The chain uses TRBV7-2 and TRBJ1-4; TRBD1 might be the D (5 bases). The ends were cut back, 2 bases at V and 7 bases at J, with 11 bases in the middle. The CDR3 has 14 amino acids. The germline V gene encodes CDR1 SGHTA and CDR2 FQGNSA. The CDR3 region is CASSLSHGGEKLFF. The DNA for the CDR3 is TGTGCCAGCAGCTTATCACACGGGGGTGAAAAACTGTTTTTT. The variable domain in full, completed from reference TRBV7-2 and TRBJ1-4, reads GAGVSQSPSNKVTEKGKDVELRCDPISGHTALYWYRQSLGQGLEFLIYFQGNSAPDKSGLPSDRFSAERTGGSVSTLTIQRTQQEDSAVYLCASSLSHGGEKLFFGSGTQLSVL.

This clonotype is medium-sized within its sample. The chain combines TRBV12-3 or TRBV12-4 with TRBJ2-1, with 8 bases matching TRBD2. Trimming cost V 7 bases and J 7 bases; bases outside gene matches: 6. The CDR3 consists of 13 residues. The CDR3 DNA reads as TGTGCCAGCACCCCGGGACTAGAAAATGAGCAGTTCTTC. Amino acid sequence: CASTPGLENEQFF.

By proportion, this clonotype is medium-sized. The V call is TRBV5-1, the J call TRBJ1-6, with unresolved D. The CDR3 length is 14 residues. The germline V gene has CDR1 SGHRS and CDR2 YFSETQ. The ends were cut back, 2 bases at V and 9 bases at J, with 12 bases in the middle. CDR3 nucleotide sequence: TGCGCCAGCAGCTTTTTAAGTTTCGGTTCACCCCTCCACTTT. Its translation: CASSFLSFGSPLHF.

This chain joins TRBV20-1 and TRBJ2-7, with 14 nucleotides matching TRBD2. From germline, CDR1 is DFQATT and CDR2 SNEGSKA (reference sequence). The CDR3 is 15 amino acids. J gave up 2 bases and V 6 bases, and 6 bases lay outside the gene matches. CDR3 sequence reads: CSALTSGRVTYEQYF. The CDR3 region has the DNA TGCAGTGCCTTGACTAGCGGGAGGGTAACCTACGAGCAGTACTTC.

This clonotype is medium-sized in the sample. CDR3 DNA: TGTGCCAGCTGGGCGGGAATCACAGATACGCAGTATTTT. It encodes CASWAGITDTQYF. The rearrangement joins TRBV28 to TRBJ2-3, with D perhaps TRBD2 (6 bases). Per germline, CDR1 MDHEN and CDR2 SYDVKM. The CDR3 extends over 13 amino acids. V was pared by 8 bases and J by 2 bases, with 11 bases between.

This clonotype counts as medium-sized. The genes are TRBV19 and TRBJ1-5, with 8 bases matching TRBD1. Germline V CDR1 and CDR2: LNHDA, SQIVND (reference sequence). The CDR3 contains 14 residues. Unmatched junction bases numbered 8, after V lost 11 bases and J lost 2 bases. The chain's CDR3 is CAVGLTGGNQPQHF. CDR3 DNA sequence: TGTGCCGTAGGTTTGACAGGGGGCAATCAGCCCCAGCATTTT.

This sequence joins TRBV21-1 and TRBJ1-1. TRBV21-1 is a documented pseudogene. The CDR3 has 15 amino acids. CDR3 sequence reads: CASTTLETTNTEAFF. The CDR3 bases are TGTGCCAGCACCACCCTGGAGACTACTAACACTGAAGCTTTCTTT.

This clonotype rates as medium-sized. The chain couples TRBV7-6 to TRBJ2-1, with 9 bases aligning to TRBD2. Germline loops: CDR1 SGHVS, CDR2 FNYEAQ. The CDR3 runs to 14 residues. Trimming cost V 5 bases and J 6 bases; bases outside gene matches: 5. CDR3 protein: CASSALAGSNEQFF. CDR3 DNA sequence: TGTGCCAGCAGCGCGCTAGCGGGGAGCAATGAGCAGTTCTTC.